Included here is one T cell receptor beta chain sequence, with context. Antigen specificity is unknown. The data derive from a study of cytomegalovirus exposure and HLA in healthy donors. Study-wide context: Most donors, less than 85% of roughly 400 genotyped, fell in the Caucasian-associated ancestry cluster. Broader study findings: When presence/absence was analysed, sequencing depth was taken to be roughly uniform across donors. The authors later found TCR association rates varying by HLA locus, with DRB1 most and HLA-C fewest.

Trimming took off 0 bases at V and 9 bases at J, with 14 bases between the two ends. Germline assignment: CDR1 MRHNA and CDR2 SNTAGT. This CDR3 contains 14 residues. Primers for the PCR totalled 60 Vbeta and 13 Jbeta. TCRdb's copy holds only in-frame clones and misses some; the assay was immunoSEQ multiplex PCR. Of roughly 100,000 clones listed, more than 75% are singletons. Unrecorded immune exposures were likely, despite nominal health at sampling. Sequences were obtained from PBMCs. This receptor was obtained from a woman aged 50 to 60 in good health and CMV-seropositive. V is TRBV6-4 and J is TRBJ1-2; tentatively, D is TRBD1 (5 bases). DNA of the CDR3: TGTGCCAGCAGTGACTCCAGGGATCGTGAGAGCTACACCTTC. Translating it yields CASSDSRDRESYTF.